Each of the 28 T cell receptor beta chains below was sequenced from the same sample in a study of T cells in Graves' hyperthyroidism and ophthalmopathy. Amplification targeted TCR beta CDR3 regions from RNA transcripts. HTBI primers drove first-round RT-PCR of the TCR CDR3. One entry per CDR3 protein, called by TCRdb with MiXCR from the multiplex PCR reads. The sample holds 750,000 to 900,000 distinct CDR3 sequences, about two fifths seen once. Material for sequencing was blood. The receptors stem from a man aged 18 to 30 with Graves' hyperthyroidism.

This clonotype was picked up a small number of times. For the CDR3, the DNA is TGTGCCAGCAGCCTAAGGAAGGGGACCGGGGAGCTGTTTTTT. Its translation is CASSLRKGTGELFF. This chain joins TRBV2 and TRBJ2-2; D possibly corresponds to TRBD1 (5 bases). Trimming left V 6 bases short and J 5 bases short, with 13 bases between. Germline V gene data show CDR1 as SNHLY and CDR2 as FYNNEI. There are 14 residues in the CDR3.

This clonotype turned up a few times. The chain uses TRBV13 and TRBJ1-1; TRBD1 matches 8 bases. The CDR3 loop spans 14 amino acids. Germline lookup yields CDR1 PRHDT and CDR2 FYEKMQ (reference sequence). The junction had 11 bases not matched to a gene; V was cut back by 6 bases and J by 8 bases. This chain's CDR3 is CASSEGPGQAEAFF. CDR3 DNA: TGTGCCAGCAGTGAAGGGCCGGGACAGGCAGAAGCTTTCTTT.

This clonotype was seen only a few times. This chain joins TRBV6-5 and TRBJ1-1; the D is unclear. Germline V gives CDR1 MNHEY, CDR2 SVGAGI. Trimming removed 2 bases from V and 0 bases from J, with 7 bases in between. This CDR3 region has 14 residues. CDR3 in DNA: TGTGCCAGCAGTTACAGCGAATTGAACACTGAAGCTTTCTTT. Amino acids: CASSYSELNTEAFF.

The chain joins TRBV5-1 to TRBJ2-2; no clear D gene. Germline-derived CDR1 and CDR2 are SGHRS and YFSETQ. The CDR3 length is 12 residues. Trimming left V 6 bases short and J 6 bases short, with 9 bases between. This CDR3 reads CASNTQAGELFF. The CDR3 nucleotides read TGCGCCAGCAACACACAAGCCGGGGAGCTGTTTTTT.

On this clonotype: A single base separates this from a much larger clone, so it may be a read error. This chain joins TRBV20-1 and TRBJ1-1; D is unresolved. Trimming removed 6 bases from V and 3 bases from J, with 11 bases in between. The CDR3 is 12 amino acids. Germline values: CDR1 DFQATT, CDR2 SNEGSKA (reference sequence). The CDR3 sequence: CSAPSGDTEAFF. Here the CDR3 DNA reads TGCAGTGCGCCGAGCGGGGACACTGAAGCTTTCTTT.

This clonotype was seen a handful of times. The rearrangement joins TRBV7-2 to TRBJ2-7, with 8 bases matching TRBD2. CDR1 SGHTA and CDR2 FQGNSA come from the germline V gene. The CDR3 covers 16 residues. The ends lost 4 bases at V and 3 bases at J; junction bases unmatched: 11. CDR3 nucleotides: TGTGCCAGCAGCTCCTACGGGACTAGGGGGTTCTACGAGCAGTACTTC. Protein sequence: CASSSYGTRGFYEQYF.

This chain's CDR3 is CASSQAAGVETEAFF. The DNA of the CDR3 is TGCGCCAGCAGCCAAGCGGCAGGGGTAGAGACTGAAGCTTTCTTT. The rearrangement uses TRBV4-1 and TRBJ1-1; possible D gene TRBD1, 6 bases. CDR3 length: 15 amino acids. Trimming took 1 base from V and 5 from J, leaving 14 bases between them. Germline V gene sequence: CDR1 MGHRA, CDR2 YSYEKL.

The chain is built from TRBV15 and TRBJ1-1; D is undetermined. Trimming took off 0 bases at V and 4 bases at J, with 15 bases between the two ends. Germline V CDR1 and CDR2: LNHNV, YYDKDF (reference sequence). The CDR3 has 16 amino acids. The CDR3: CATSRDGLDEGTEAFF. CDR3 in DNA: TGTGCCACCAGCAGAGACGGGCTGGATGAGGGCACTGAAGCTTTCTTT.

This chain links TRBV7-9 with TRBJ2-2; D may be TRBD2 (5 bases). Germline V gene lookup returns CDR1 SEHNR and CDR2 FQNEAQ (reference sequence). CDR3 size: 14 residues. The germline V and J ends were trimmed by 3 bases and 3 bases, with 8 bases remaining between them. The CDR3 spells CASSFGLDTGELFF. In nucleotides, the CDR3 is TGTGCCAGCAGCTTCGGACTGGACACCGGGGAGCTGTTTTTT. Complete variable domain (other parts from reference TRBV7-9 and TRBJ2-2): DTGVSQNPRHKITKRGQNVTFRCDPISEHNRLYWYRQTLGQGPEFLTYFQNEAQLEKSRLLSDRFSAERPKGSFSTLEIQRTEQGDSAMYLCASSFGLDTGELFFGEGSRLTVL.

The sample holds one count of this clonotype. V gene TRBV15 combines with J gene TRBJ1-1, with TRBD1 identical over 9 bases. Germline lookup yields CDR1 LNHNV and CDR2 YYDKDF (reference sequence). With V trimmed by 0 bases and J by 3 bases, 5 bases remained unmatched. This CDR3 spans 16 amino acids. CDR3 nucleotide sequence: TGTGCCACCAGCAGAGATAGCGGGACAGGGTACACTGAAGCTTTCTTT. Residues: CATSRDSGTGYTEAFF. Drawing the rest from reference TRBV15 and TRBJ1-1, the complete variable domain is DAMVIQNPRYQVTQFGKPVTLSCSQTLNHNVMYWYQQKSSQAPKLLFHYYDKDFNNEADTPDNFQSRRPNTSFCFLDIRSPGLGDTAMYLCATSRDSGTGYTEAFFGQGTRLTVV.

V gene TRBV5-5 combines with J gene TRBJ2-2; D is uncertain. The germline gives CDR1 SGHKS, CDR2 YYEKEE (reference sequence). This CDR3 is 12 amino acids long. The V gene lost 4 bases and the J gene lost 9 bases, with 10 bases spanning the gap. Written as DNA, the CDR3 is TGTGCCAGCAGCATGGCTACCTGGGAGCTGTTTTTT. Translated: CASSMATWELFF.

This clonotype was counted at least ten times. The V gene is TRBV10-1, the J gene TRBJ2-7, with TRBD2 identical over 7 bases. Unmatched junction bases numbered 9, after V lost 0 bases and J lost 7 bases. CDR1 is WNHNN and CDR2 is SYGVQD in the germline V gene (reference sequence). The CDR3 length is 15 residues. The CDR3 here is CASSESLGPGGEQYF. Written as DNA, the CDR3 is TGCGCCAGCAGTGAGTCTCTAGGGCCCGGGGGGGAGCAGTACTTC.

Turning to this clonotype: A read error may produce the germline difference seen at one junction end. The gene calls are TRBV20-1 and TRBJ1-6; 10 bases agree with TRBD1. The CDR3 sequence is 14 residues long. The germline V gene encodes CDR1 DFQATT and CDR2 SNEGSKA (reference sequence). DNA of the CDR3: TGCGGTGCTGTTCCGGGACAGGGGAGTTCACCCCTCCACTTT. Protein product: CGAVPGQGSSPLHF.

This clonotype has only a few counts. This chain connects TRBV12-3 or TRBV12-4 to TRBJ2-5, with 9 bases matching TRBD1. This CDR3 contains 13 residues. With 9 bases clipped from V and 3 bases from J, the junction kept 5 bases outside the gene matches. The CDR3 DNA follows: TGTGCCAGTACGGGACAGGGAAAAGAGACCCAGTACTTC. This gives the protein CASTGQGKETQYF.

This clonotype was observed many times. The chain uses TRBV11-3 and TRBJ1-6; D is undetermined. CDR3 length: 14 amino acids. CDR1 and CDR2 (germline): SGHNT, YENEEA. V lost 3 bases to trimming and J lost 9 bases, with 12 bases between them. Here the CDR3 DNA reads TGTGCCAGCAGCTTCGGAGGGTTCGGTTCACCCCTCCACTTT. Translated, it gives CASSFGGFGSPLHF.

A remark on this clonotype: Given a much more abundant clone one base away, this may be a read error. The chain employs TRBV19 and TRBJ1-1, with D possibly being TRBD1 (6 bases). CDR3 size: 12 residues. Germline V gene data show CDR1 as LNHDA and CDR2 as SQIVND (reference sequence). In nucleotides, the CDR3 is TGTGTCAGTAGTATGGGGGGCGCTGAAGCTTTCTTT. It encodes CVSSMGGAEAFF.

The V call is TRBV7-2, the J call TRBJ2-7, with D maybe TRBD1 (6 bases). Germline assignment: CDR1 SGHTA and CDR2 FQGNSA. Trimming stripped 0 bases from V and 7 bases from J, with 13 bases between. This CDR3 has 14 amino acids. In DNA, the CDR3 is TGTGCCAGCAGCTTAGCCCCAGGGGATTTGGAGCAGTACTTC. Translated: CASSLAPGDLEQYF.

This clonotype was observed many times. The rearrangement links TRBV2 to TRBJ1-3; D remains unclear. The germline V and J ends were trimmed by 6 bases and 6 bases, with 12 bases remaining between them. This CDR3 has 13 amino acids. The germline V gene has CDR1 SNHLY and CDR2 FYNNEI. The CDR3 sequence is CASSPSMENTIYF. CDR3 sequence (DNA): TGTGCCAGCAGCCCTAGTATGGAAAACACCATATATTTT.

Points on this clonotype: A much larger clone lies a single base off, so this may be a read error. The genes are TRBV10-3 and TRBJ2-5, with 10 positions matching TRBD2. Losses at the gene ends were 4 bases for V and 2 bases for J; bases not matched to a gene: 13. The CDR3 covers 18 residues. Germline-derived CDR1 and CDR2 are ENHRY and SYGVKD. CDR3 coding DNA: TGTGCCATCAGTGCCCCGGGACTAGCGAGAGGGGGTCAAGAGACCCAGTACTTC. This codes for CAISAPGLARGGQETQYF.

This clonotype was detected a few times. The V call is TRBV9, the J call TRBJ1-5, with a weak D call TRBD1 (6 bases). Trimming removed 4 bases from V and 7 bases from J, with 15 bases in between. This CDR3 has 14 residues. Germline values: CDR1 SGDLS, CDR2 YYNGEE. The CDR3 region is CASSPGGGLQPQHF. The CDR3 DNA follows: TGTGCCAGCAGCCCCGGGGGGGGCCTGCAGCCCCAGCATTTT.

The chain employs TRBV29-1 and TRBJ1-2; TRBD1 matches at 12 bases. The trim removed 8 bases at V and 3 bases at J, leaving 4 bases unmatched. Per germline, CDR1 SQVTM and CDR2 ANQGSEA. This CDR3 comprises 13 residues. As DNA, the CDR3 is TGCAGCTTGGGACAGGGGGCGGACTATGGCTACACCTTC. Its translation is CSLGQGADYGYTF. Using reference TRBV29-1 and TRBJ1-2 for the parts outside the CDR3, the full variable domain is SAVISQKPSRDICQRGTSLTIQCQVDSQVTMMFWYRQQPGQSLTLIATANQGSEATYESGFVIDKFPISRPNLTFSTLTVSNMSPEDSSIYLCSLGQGADYGYTFGSGTRLTVV.

The chain uses TRBV4-1 and TRBJ2-5; D not resolved. Germline V gives CDR1 MGHRA, CDR2 YSYEKL. CDR3 length equals 15 residues. V lost 2 bases and J lost 5, with 15 bases in between. The DNA for the CDR3 is TGCGCCAGCAGCCAAATGCTTGGCGAAGCGGAGACCCAGTACTTC. This encodes CASSQMLGEAETQYF.

As regards this clonotype: Sequence at one end of the junction differs from germline and may be a read error. This chain joins TRBV19 and TRBJ2-7; 12 positions match TRBD1. The germline CDR1 and CDR2 sequences are LNHDA and SQIVND (reference sequence). This CDR3 has 18 residues. The CDR3: CASSQPPPRGQGACEQYF. As DNA, the CDR3 is TGCGCCAGCAGCCAACCCCCTCCGAGGGGACAGGGGGCATGCGAGCAGTACTTC.

Notes on this clonotype: A much larger clone differs from this one at a single base, so this may be a read error. The gene calls are TRBV28 and TRBJ2-7; weak D call: TRBD1 (6 bases). With 6 bases removed from V and 0 bases from J, the gap between germline ends came to 9 bases. Germline V gene sequence: CDR1 MDHEN, CDR2 SYDVKM. CDR3 size: 13 residues. This CDR3 reads CASSWDTSYEQYF. CDR3 coding DNA: TGTGCCAGCAGCTGGGACACCTCCTACGAGCAGTACTTC.

The chain employs TRBV20-1 and TRBJ2-7; TRBD1 matches 9 bases. The junction had 5 bases not matched to a gene; V was cut back by 2 bases and J by 3 bases. This CDR3 region has 14 residues. CDR1 is DFQATT, CDR2 SNEGSKA, per germline (reference sequence). CDR3 loop: CSARPGTGHYEQYF. The CDR3 nucleotides are TGCAGTGCTAGACCCGGGACAGGGCACTACGAGCAGTACTTC.

A single count supports this clonotype. The chain combines TRBV7-2 with TRBJ1-3; no firm D call. The V end lost 5 bases, the J end lost 4 bases, and 12 bases lay between the germline ends. Germline V lookup: CDR1 SGHTA, CDR2 FQGNSA. CDR3 length equals 14 residues. CDR3 sequence: CASSQFVGGNTIYF. In nucleotides, the CDR3 is TGTGCCAGCAGCCAATTTGTAGGCGGAAACACCATATATTTT.

At least ten counts were recorded for this clonotype. The chain carries TRBV19 and TRBJ1-6; D remains unclear. Trimming took 6 bases from V and 4 from J, leaving 13 bases between them. Germline V gene lookup returns CDR1 LNHDA and CDR2 SQIVND (reference sequence). The CDR3 totals 15 residues. As DNA, the CDR3 is TGTGCCAGTAGGGCCACCGACATTTATAATTCACCCCTCCACTTT. Its translation is CASRATDIYNSPLHF. Complete variable domain (other parts from reference TRBV19 and TRBJ1-6): DGGITQSPKYLFRKEGQNVTLSCEQNLNHDAMYWYRQDPGQGLRLIYYSQIVNDFQKGDIAEGYSVSREKKESFPLTVTSAQKNPTAFYLCASRATDIYNSPLHFGNGTRLTVT.

V is TRBV6-1 and J is TRBJ2-5; D call uncertain. The CDR3 covers 13 residues. Trimming shortened V by 2 bases and J by 6 bases, and 10 bases separated the two germline ends. From germline, CDR1 is MNHNS and CDR2 SASEGT. The CDR3 DNA reads TGTGCCAGCAGTGAAACGGGTAGGAAGACCCAGTACTTC. Encoded protein: CASSETGRKTQYF.